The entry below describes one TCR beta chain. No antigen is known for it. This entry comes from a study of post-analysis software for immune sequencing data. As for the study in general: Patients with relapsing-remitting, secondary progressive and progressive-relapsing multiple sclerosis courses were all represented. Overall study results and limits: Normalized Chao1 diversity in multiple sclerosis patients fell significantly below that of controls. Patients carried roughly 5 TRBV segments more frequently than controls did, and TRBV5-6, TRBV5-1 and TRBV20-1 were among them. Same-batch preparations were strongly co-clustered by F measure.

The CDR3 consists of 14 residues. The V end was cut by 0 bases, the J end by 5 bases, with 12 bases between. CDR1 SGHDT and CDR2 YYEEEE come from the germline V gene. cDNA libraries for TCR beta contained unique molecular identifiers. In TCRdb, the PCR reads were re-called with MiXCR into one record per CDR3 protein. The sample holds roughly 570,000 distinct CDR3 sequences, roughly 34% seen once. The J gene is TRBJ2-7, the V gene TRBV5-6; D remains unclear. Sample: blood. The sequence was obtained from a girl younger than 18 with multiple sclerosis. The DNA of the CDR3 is TGTGCCAGCAGCTTGGAGGCAGGCGGACACGAGCAGTACTTC. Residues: CASSLEAGGHEQYF. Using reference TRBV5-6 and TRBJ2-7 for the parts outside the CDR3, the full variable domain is DAGVTQSPTHLIKTRGQQVTLRCSPKSGHDTVSWYQQALGQGPQFIFQYYEEEERQRGNFPDRFSGHQFPNYSSELNVNALLLGDSALYLCASSLEAGGHEQYFGPGTRLTVT.